The rows below give T cell receptor beta chains drawn from one sample of a study of blood T cell repertoires in COVID-19. The data were produced by immunoSEQ multiplex PCR, yet TCRdb's version contains in-frame clones alone and is incomplete. The data hold around 300,000 clones, with 90% observed a single time. Input material: PBMCs or T cells enriched from blood (not recorded which). The receptors derive from a woman under 30 with acute COVID-19. Both conserved end residues are part of each CDR3. D genes are given only for firm matches. Rows may omit the clone size; those that give it use once, few, many or a size class.

V: TRBV19
D: TRBD2
size: NA
J: TRBJ2-2
DNA: TGTGCCAGTAGTATTAGCGGGGTTATCACCGGGGAGCTGTTTTTT
CDR3: CASSISGVITGELFF

V: TRBV9
D: TRBD1
size: NA
J: TRBJ2-2
DNA: TGTGCCAGCAGCGTAGAAGGGTGGGGACAGGGAAACACCGGGGAGCTGTTTTTT
CDR3: CASSVEGWGQGNTGELFF

V: TRBV7-2
D: TRBD1
size: NA
J: TRBJ1-2
DNA: TGTGCCAGCAGCTATCGACAGGGGGGCATCTATGGCTACACCTTC
CDR3: CASSYRQGGIYGYTF

V: TRBV10-3
D: TRBD1
size: NA
J: TRBJ2-1
DNA: TGTGCCATCAGAGGACAGGGTGTTTACAATGAGCAGTTCTTC
CDR3: CAIRGQGVYNEQFF

V: TRBV10-1
D: TRBD1
size: NA
J: TRBJ1-4
DNA: TGCGCCAGCAGTGGGACAGGGGTGGCGTCTACTAATGAAAAACTGTTTTTT
CDR3: CASSGTGVASTNEKLFF

V: TRBV18
D: TRBD1
size: NA
J: TRBJ2-5
DNA: TGTGCCAGCTCAGGAACAGGGGCCCAAGAGACCCAGTACTTC
CDR3: CASSGTGAQETQYF

V: TRBV10-2
D: TRBD1
size: once
J: TRBJ1-5
DNA: TGCGCCAGCAGTGACACAGGGGGCTATAGCAATCAGCCCCAGCATTTT
CDR3: CASSDTGGYSNQPQHF

V: TRBV5-3
D: TRBD2
size: NA
J: TRBJ2-1
DNA: TGTGCCAGAACATGGTCCGGGGGGAATAGCCCCAATTCTTACAATGAGCAGTTCTTC
CDR3: CARTWSGGNSPNSYNEQFF

V: TRBV30
D: TRBD2
size: NA
J: TRBJ2-2
DNA: TGTGCCTGGAGAGGACTAGCGGGAGTGGTCACCGGGGAGCTGTTTTTT
CDR3: CAWRGLAGVVTGELFF

V: TRBV5-6
D: NA
size: NA
J: TRBJ2-1
DNA: TGTGCCAGCAGCTTGGCCGGACTAACGGGGTATTATGAGCAGTTCTTC
CDR3: CASSLAGLTGYYEQFF

V: TRBV28
D: NA
size: NA
J: TRBJ2-2
DNA: TGTGCCAGCAGTTTGACTCGGGGGAACACCGGGGAGCTGTTTTTT
CDR3: CASSLTRGNTGELFF

V: TRBV5-4
D: TRBD2
size: NA
J: TRBJ2-1
DNA: TGTGCCAGCAGCTTGGGCCTAGCGGGAGGGTACAATGAGCAGTTCTTC
CDR3: CASSLGLAGGYNEQFF

V: TRBV28
D: NA
size: NA
J: TRBJ1-2
DNA: TGTGCCAGCAGTTTAACATTGACAGGTCTGAACTATGGCTACACCTTC
CDR3: CASSLTLTGLNYGYTF

V: TRBV5-1
D: NA
size: NA
J: TRBJ2-7
DNA: TGCGCCAGCAGCTCTGACATTTCCTACGAGCAGTACTTC
CDR3: CASSSDISYEQYF

V: TRBV30
D: TRBD1
size: many
J: TRBJ1-2
DNA: TGTGCACGAGAGATGGGAGGACAGGGTAATGGCTACACCTTC
CDR3: CAREMGGQGNGYTF

V: TRBV19
D: TRBD2
size: NA
J: TRBJ2-2
DNA: TGTGCCAGTAGTATACTAGCGGGAGGTGAGACCGGGGAGCTGTTTTTT
CDR3: CASSILAGGETGELFF

V: TRBV7-8
D: TRBD2
size: NA
J: TRBJ2-1
DNA: TGTGCCAGCAGCACTAGCGGGAGGATTGTCAATGAGCAGTTCTTC
CDR3: CASSTSGRIVNEQFF

V: TRBV7-9
D: NA
size: once
J: TRBJ2-3
DNA: TGTGCCAGCAGCCCTCGGGACAATACCTCAGATACGCAGTATTTT
CDR3: CASSPRDNTSDTQYF